The T cell receptor beta chain under discussion was sequenced for a study of regulatory T cells in long-lasting Graves disease. Time point given: newly diagnosed GD, antithyroid drugs for less than 3 months. Following extraction of RNA from PBMCs, that RNA was used to make the TCR library. Library construction for TCR beta used iRepertoire HTBI primers and Arm-PCR of CDR3 regions. Using its own MiXCR run on the multiplex PCR reads, TCRdb lists one record per CDR3 protein. The table shows some 200,000 distinct CDR3 sequences, with approximately 18% occurring only once. As regards this clonotype: Sequence at one end of the junction differs from germline and may be a read error.

The sample also formed part of further work on T cells in Graves' hyperthyroidism and ophthalmopathy.

The sample was peripheral blood mononuclear cells (PBMCs), taken at new diagnosis, from a patient treated with antithyroid drugs. The TCR originated in a woman aged 25 to 39 with Graves disease.

The CDR3 sequence is CASSVVPGPLSYKQYF. DNA of the CDR3: TGTGCCAGTAGTGTAGTACCGGGACCCCTGTCCTACAAGCAGTACTTC. The rearrangement joins TRBV19 to TRBJ2-7; either TRBD1 or TRBD2 may supply D (5 bases each). The CDR3 length is 16 residues. Germline V gives CDR1 LNHDA, CDR2 SQIVND (reference sequence).